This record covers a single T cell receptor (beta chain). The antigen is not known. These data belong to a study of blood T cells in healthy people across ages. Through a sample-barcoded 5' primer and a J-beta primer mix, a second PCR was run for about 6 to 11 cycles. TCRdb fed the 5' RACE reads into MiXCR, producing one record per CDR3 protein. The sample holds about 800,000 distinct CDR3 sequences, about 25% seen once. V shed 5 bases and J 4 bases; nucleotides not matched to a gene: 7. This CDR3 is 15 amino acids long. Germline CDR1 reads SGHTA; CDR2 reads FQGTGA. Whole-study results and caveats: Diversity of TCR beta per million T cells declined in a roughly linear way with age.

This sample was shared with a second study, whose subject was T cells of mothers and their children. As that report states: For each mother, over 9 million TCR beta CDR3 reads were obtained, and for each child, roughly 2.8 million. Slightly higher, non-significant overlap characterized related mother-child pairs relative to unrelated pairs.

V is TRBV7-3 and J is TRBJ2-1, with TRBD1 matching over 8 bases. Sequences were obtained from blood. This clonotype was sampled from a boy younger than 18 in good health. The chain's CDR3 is CASSQGQALYNEQFF. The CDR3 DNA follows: TGTGCCAGCAGCCAGGGACAGGCCCTTTACAATGAGCAGTTCTTC.